These T cell receptor beta chains were read from a single sample in a study of blood T cell repertoires in COVID-19. The assay was immunoSEQ multiplex PCR, and TCRdb's table has in-frame clones only and misses some. The sample lists some 220,000 clones; about 90% were seen once. Specimen: PBMCs or T cells enriched from blood (not recorded which). Receptor source: a woman in her fifties or sixties in a cohort exposed to, infected with or recovered from COVID-19 (not recorded which). The CDR3 runs from the conserved cysteine through the conserved F or W. Fields, in order: clone size, J gene, V gene, D gene, CDR3 DNA, CDR3 protein. D genes are given only for firm matches. Part of the rows lack a size; the others show once, few, many or a class for expanded clones.

- | TRBJ2-1 | TRBV7-2 | - | TGTGCCAGCAGCTATCGTGGGGGGGGCAGGAATGAGCAGTTCTTC | CASSYRGGGRNEQFF
- | TRBJ2-7 | TRBV7-2 | - | TGTGCCAGCAGCTTAGGCGTCGCTAGCAAGTACGAGCAGTACTTC | CASSLGVASKYEQYF
- | TRBJ1-5 | TRBV18 | - | TGTGCCAGCTCACCACCCGGGGGGGCAGGGCAGCCCCAGCATTTT | CASSPPGGAGQPQHF
- | TRBJ1-2 | TRBV6-2/TRBV6-3 | - | TGTGCCAGCAGTTTTATCGGAGATGGCTACACCTTC | CASSFIGDGYTF
- | TRBJ1-5 | TRBV5-5 | TRBD1 | TGTGCCAGCAGCATGGGACAGGGGTTCGGTGGCAATCAGCCCCAGCATTTT | CASSMGQGFGGNQPQHF
few | TRBJ1-2 | TRBV6-5 | TRBD1 | TGTGCCAGCAGCATGGACAGGGCTAACTATGGCTACACCTTC | CASSMDRANYGYTF
- | TRBJ2-3 | TRBV5-1 | TRBD2 | TGCGCCACCCAACTTGTGGGTAGCGGGGGCACAGATACGCAGTATTTT | CATQLVGSGGTDTQYF
- | TRBJ2-3 | TRBV7-9 | - | TGTGCCAGCAGATTAGGGGCGGATACGCAGTATTTT | CASRLGADTQYF
- | TRBJ1-1 | TRBV10-1 | - | TGCGCCACCTCCCCCAGGGGGAACACTGAAGCTTTCTTT | CATSPRGNTEAFF
- | TRBJ1-2 | TRBV4-3 | TRBD1 | TGCGCCAGCAGCCAAGGGGGGGGACAGGGGATCACCTTC | CASSQGGGQGITF
few | TRBJ1-4 | TRBV5-5 | - | TGTGCCAGCAGCTGGCAGGCTAACGAAAAACTGTTTTTT | CASSWQANEKLFF
- | TRBJ2-1 | TRBV7-2 | TRBD2 | TGTGCCAGCAGCCAATCTAGCGGGGGGGCCTCGTCCTACAATGAGCAGTTCTTC | CASSQSSGGASSYNEQFF
- | TRBJ2-3 | TRBV15 | TRBD1 | TGTGCCACCAGCAGAGGTGGCAGGGGGCTCACAGATACGCAGTATTTT | CATSRGGRGLTDTQYF
- | TRBJ2-3 | TRBV4-2 | TRBD2 | TGTGCCAGCAGCCAAGGGGGCGGGGGGGCAGATACGCAGTATTTT | CASSQGGGGADTQYF
- | TRBJ2-3 | TRBV7-3 | TRBD2 | TGTGCCAGCAGCCCGGGACTAGCGGGGACTGCTTTTAGCACAGATACGCAGTATTTT | CASSPGLAGTAFSTDTQYF
- | TRBJ2-3 | TRBV6-4 | TRBD2 | TGTGCCAGCAGTGACTCGAGCGGGGGGGCAGATACGCAGTATTTT | CASSDSSGGADTQYF
- | TRBJ1-5 | TRBV10-3 | TRBD1 | TGTGCCATCAGTCCGGGACAGGGAAGTCAGCCCCAGCATTTT | CAISPGQGSQPQHF
- | TRBJ2-1 | TRBV4-3 | TRBD2 | TGCGCCAGCAGCCAAGTGGTAGCGGGGTCCTACAATGAGCAGTTCTTC | CASSQVVAGSYNEQFF
once | TRBJ1-1 | TRBV11-2 | - | TGTGCCAGCAGCTTAGTTGTGACGGGGTCGACTGAAGCTTTCTTT | CASSLVVTGSTEAFF
few | TRBJ1-2 | TRBV4-3 | - | TGCGCCAGCAGCCAACGTGGATCCGGGACATTGTATGGCTACACCTTC | CASSQRGSGTLYGYTF
- | TRBJ2-3 | TRBV9 | TRBD2 | TGTGCCAGCAGCGTAGCCGGGACTAGCGCGGATACGCAGTATTTT | CASSVAGTSADTQYF
- | TRBJ1-1 | TRBV7-7 | - | TGTGCTAGCAGCCTGGACAGAAACACTGAAGCTTTCTTT | CASSLDRNTEAFF
- | TRBJ2-3 | TRBV19 | TRBD2 | TGTGCCAGTACCTCCCCGGGAGTAGCGGGGGGCACAGATACGCAGTATTTT | CASTSPGVAGGTDTQYF
- | TRBJ1-6 | TRBV5-1 | - | TGCGCCAGCAGCTTGGTTCCCGGGGAGGGTTCACCCCTCCACTTT | CASSLVPGEGSPLHF
- | TRBJ2-1 | TRBV27 | TRBD2 | TGTGCCAGCAGTTTGCTCGGGACTAGCGGGTACAATGAGCAGTTCTTC | CASSLLGTSGYNEQFF
- | TRBJ2-4 | TRBV2 | - | TGTGCCAGCAAGACCACAGAGGCCAAAAACATTCAGTACTTC | CASKTTEAKNIQYF
- | TRBJ1-3 | TRBV4-2 | - | TGTGCCAGCAGCCAAAACAGGGCCTCTGGAAACACCATATATTTT | CASSQNRASGNTIYF
- | TRBJ1-6 | TRBV23-1 | - | TGCGCCAGCATTTACCCCTACAGGGCTCCCATACCCTATAATTCACCCCTCCACTTT | CASIYPYRAPIPYNSPLHF
once | TRBJ1-6 | TRBV19 | - | TGTGCCAGTAGCCTTGGCCGCCCTGATTCACCCCTCCACTTT | CASSLGRPDSPLHF
- | TRBJ1-1 | TRBV6-5 | - | TGTGCCAGCAGTTACTCGTACAGGGTGAACACTGAAGCTTTCTTT | CASSYSYRVNTEAFF
- | TRBJ1-1 | TRBV12-3/TRBV12-4 | TRBD1 | TGTGCCACCCCGGGACAGACATACACTGAAGCTTTCTTT | CATPGQTYTEAFF
- | TRBJ1-1 | TRBV4-2 | TRBD1 | TGTGCCAGCAGCCGTAACAGGGGGCGCGTGATCGACACTGAAGCTTTCTTT | CASSRNRGRVIDTEAFF
- | TRBJ2-7 | TRBV5-4 | TRBD1 | TGTGCCAGCAGCTTGGGAGGGACAGGGAATCTATACGAGCAGTACTTC | CASSLGGTGNLYEQYF
- | TRBJ2-7 | TRBV5-6 | - | TGTGCCAGCAGCTTCAGCTACGAGCAGTACTTC | CASSFSYEQYF
- | TRBJ2-6 | TRBV5-6 | TRBD1 | TGTGCCAGCAGCAACAGGGGCCAGTCTGGGGCCAACGTCCTGACTTTC | CASSNRGQSGANVLTF
- | TRBJ2-3 | TRBV25-1 | - | TGTGCCAGCAGTGAACAAAGGGAGATCACAGATACGCAGTATTTT | CASSEQREITDTQYF
- | TRBJ1-4 | TRBV5-1 | - | TGCGCCAGCAGCTACCTAGGCACTAATGAAAAACTGTTTTTT | CASSYLGTNEKLFF
- | TRBJ2-7 | TRBV6-2/TRBV6-3 | - | TGTGCCAGCAGTTACGGGCCAATCTACGAGCAGTACTTC | CASSYGPIYEQYF
- | TRBJ1-3 | TRBV29-1 | - | TGCAGCGTAAAACTGGCTGGAAACACCATATATTTT | CSVKLAGNTIYF
- | TRBJ2-5 | TRBV5-8 | - | TGTGCCAGCAGCTTGCAAGCTGAGGAGACCCAGTACTTC | CASSLQAEETQYF
- | TRBJ1-1 | TRBV11-1 | TRBD1 | TGTGCCAGCAGCTTTGATAACCCGACAGGGGCCACTGAAGCTTTCTTT | CASSFDNPTGATEAFF
- | TRBJ1-1 | TRBV5-1 | - | TGCGCCAGCAGGAGGACAGTGGGCACTGAAGCTTTCTTT | CASRRTVGTEAFF
- | TRBJ2-2 | TRBV7-6 | - | TGTGCCAGCAGCTTCAATTCGGGTGCGAACACCGGGGAGCTGTTTTTT | CASSFNSGANTGELFF
once | TRBJ2-1 | TRBV7-8 | - | TGTGCCAGCAGCTTATGGGCGGGGTCGGGCAATGAGCAGTTCTTC | CASSLWAGSGNEQFF
once | TRBJ1-1 | TRBV6-5 | - | TGTGCCAGCAGTTCCCTCACGGGAGGCACTGAAGCTTTCTTT | CASSSLTGGTEAFF
- | TRBJ1-2 | TRBV10-1 | TRBD1 | TGCGCCAGCAGTGAGTTGAGGGACAGGGGCAACTATGGCTACACCTTC | CASSELRDRGNYGYTF
- | TRBJ2-4 | TRBV9 | TRBD2 | TGTGCCAGCAGCCCCCGGGGGGGCATTCAGTACTTC | CASSPRGGIQYF
once | TRBJ2-7 | TRBV4-3 | TRBD2 | TGCGCCACGCGGAAACGGGGGGTTAACTACGAGCAGTACTTC | CATRKRGVNYEQYF
- | TRBJ1-6 | TRBV4-3 | TRBD1 | TGCGCCAGCAGCTTATCCGGACAGGGCTCACCCCTCCACTTT | CASSLSGQGSPLHF